Sequencing of this T cell receptor beta chain was carried out in a study of a mutant IDH1 vaccine in newly diagnosed glioma. The overall study: Across weeks 1, 3, 5, 7, 11, 15, 19 and 23, patients received a vaccination each time, eight in all. Patients were pretreated with radiotherapy, temozolomide, or both, mostly both. Sex among treated patients split about 60% male, roughly 40% female; mean age was approximately 38 years.

The CDR3 is 15 amino acids. V shed 6 bases, J shed 3 bases, and the junction held 5 bases outside the gene matches. Per germline, CDR1 SGDLS and CDR2 YYNGEE. Study-level results: Patients mounted vaccine-induced immune responses in just over 90% of cases.

A remark on this clone: The antigen is not known.

The time point here: week 11, during vaccination. Each vaccine dose was 300 ug of mutant IDH1 20-mer peptide, with topical imiquimod. Sequencing was performed with immunoSEQ multiplex PCR; in TCRdb, only in-frame clones are kept and a portion is missing. This table holds about 25,000 clones, 70% found once. The origin of this receptor is a man aged 18 to 29 with glioma. Some clones in this sample may be carry-over from other donors' samples. Sequencing used peripheral blood mononuclear cells (PBMCs), obtained from a glioma patient whose treatment included an IDH1 peptide vaccine. The rearrangement joins TRBV9 to TRBJ1-4, with TRBD1 matching over 10 bases. This CDR3 reads CASNRQGAPNEKLFF. The CDR3 nucleotides read TGTGCCAGCAACAGACAGGGGGCACCTAATGAAAAACTGTTTTTT.